What follows is one T cell receptor (beta chain) and its context. V gave up 5 bases and J gave up 1 base, with 11 bases separating them. The CDR3 consists of 14 residues. Germline lookup yields CDR1 KGHSH and CDR2 LQKENI. These data originate in a study of blood T cell repertoires in COVID-19. In the authors' workflow: Cell counts per sample came from amplifying reference gene primers. The data were produced by immunoSEQ multiplex PCR, yet TCRdb's version contains in-frame clones alone and is incomplete. The DNA gave D and trimming, while V, J and clone size come from that table. The table includes 84,000 or so clones, 60% to 80% detected once.

The chain links TRBV18 to TRBJ1-1; a possible D gene is TRBD1 (6 bases). The clonotype originates from a human donor in a cohort sampled during active COVID-19. The material sequenced was peripheral blood. The CDR3 spells CASSTDRTNTEAFF. The CDR3 nucleotides are TGTGCCAGCTCAACAGACAGGACGAACACTGAAGCTTTCTTT.